These T cell receptor beta chains were read from a single sample in a study of T cell changes during pregnancy in multiple sclerosis. Profiled with immunoSEQ multiplex PCR; TCRdb holds only in-frame clones, not every one. The data show approximately 79,000 clones, 85% to 95% seen once. The sample consisted of peripheral blood, taken in the second trimester of pregnancy. Source of these receptors: a female donor in good health, enrolled as a control in a pregnancy study. CDR3s include the opening cysteine and the closing phenylalanine or tryptophan. The D gene is left open where the match is weak. Expanded clones are given a class, and other clones once, few, many or no size at all.

clone_size	d_call	v_call	cdr3_length	j_call	cdr3_aa	cdr3_nt
NA	NA	TRBV4-1	16	TRBJ1-5	CASSQEGGASNQPQHF	TGCGCCAGCAGCCAAGAAGGGGGGGCGAGCAATCAGCCCCAGCATTTT
NA	TRBD1	TRBV27	14	TRBJ1-2	CASSWDRADYGYTF	TGTGCCAGCAGTTGGGACAGGGCGGACTATGGCTACACCTTC
NA	TRBD1	TRBV19	14	TRBJ2-7	CASKRDRGTYEQYF	TGTGCCAGTAAGAGGGACAGGGGTACCTACGAGCAGTACTTC
NA	NA	TRBV7-6	15	TRBJ1-4	CASSPRGPGREKLFF	TGTGCCAGCAGCCCAAGGGGCCCTGGACGAGAAAAACTGTTTTTT
NA	NA	TRBV7-2	12	TRBJ1-5	CASSLPNQPQHF	TGTGCCAGCAGCTTACCTAATCAGCCCCAGCATTTT
NA	NA	TRBV10-1	13	TRBJ2-2	CASSRTVTGELFF	TGCGCCAGCTCCCGGACAGTCACCGGGGAGCTGTTTTTT
NA	NA	TRBV4-3	14	TRBJ1-5	CASSRYRGNQPQHF	TGCGCCAGCAGCCGATACAGGGGCAATCAGCCCCAGCATTTT
once	NA	TRBV7-3	14	TRBJ2-1	CASSSDSRNNEQFF	TGTGCCAGCAGCTCGGACAGCCGTAACAATGAGCAGTTCTTC
NA	NA	TRBV5-4	15	TRBJ1-1	CASSGLQGSNTEAFF	TGTGCCAGCAGCGGATTACAGGGATCGAACACTGAAGCTTTCTTT
NA	NA	TRBV6-5	14	TRBJ1-2	CASSNSRTIYGYTF	TGTGCCAGCAGTAACAGTCGAACGATCTATGGCTACACCTTC
NA	NA	TRBV29-1	8	TRBJ1-2	CSGDGYTF	TGCAGCGGAGATGGCTACACCTTC
NA	NA	TRBV19	17	TRBJ1-2	CASSVERWTVSNYGYTF	TGTGCCAGTAGCGTAGAGCGCTGGACAGTCTCTAACTATGGCTACACCTTC
NA	TRBD1	TRBV19	14	TRBJ2-5	CASSIDRDQETQYF	TGTGCCAGTAGTATTGACAGGGACCAAGAGACCCAGTACTTC
NA	NA	TRBV4-1	15	TRBJ2-7	CASSQEEGTFYEQYF	TGCGCCAGCAGCCAAGAAGAGGGGACTTTCTACGAGCAGTACTTC
NA	TRBD1	TRBV30	13	TRBJ1-1	CAWSLVQGAEAFF	TGTGCCTGGAGCCTCGTACAGGGGGCTGAAGCTTTCTTT
NA	NA	TRBV6-1	14	TRBJ1-4	CASSEGQDNEKLFF	TGTGCCAGCAGTGAAGGACAGGATAATGAAAAACTGTTTTTT
once	NA	TRBV5-1	15	TRBJ1-3	CASSLKGFSGNTIYF	TGCGCCAGCAGCTTGAAGGGGTTCTCTGGAAACACCATATATTTT
NA	NA	TRBV11-2	13	TRBJ1-5	CASSLAQNQPQHF	TGTGCCAGCAGCTTAGCACAGAATCAGCCCCAGCATTTT
NA	NA	TRBV7-8	14	TRBJ1-1	CASSLIGGSTEAFF	TGTGCCAGCAGCCTTATCGGGGGGAGTACTGAAGCTTTCTTT
NA	TRBD1	TRBV4-3	14	TRBJ1-1	CASSRDRGNTEAFF	TGCGCCAGCAGCCGAGACAGGGGTAACACTGAAGCTTTCTTT
once	NA	TRBV7-2	15	TRBJ1-1	CASSRRVGRDTEAFF	TGTGCCAGCAGCCGCCGTGTAGGGAGAGACACTGAAGCTTTCTTT
NA	NA	TRBV7-7	15	TRBJ2-6	CASSVGNSGANVLTF	TGTGCTAGCAGCGTCGGGAATTCTGGGGCCAACGTCCTGACTTTC
NA	TRBD1	TRBV4-3	15	TRBJ2-2	CASSQVTGDTGELFF	TGCGCCAGCAGCCAGGTCACAGGGGACACCGGGGAGCTGTTTTTT
NA	NA	TRBV14	16	TRBJ1-6	CASSQGGRLRGSPLHF	TGTGCCAGCAGCCAAGGTGGCAGGCTACGGGGTTCACCCCTCCACTTT
few	NA	TRBV7-8	15	TRBJ1-3	CASSAAGAADDTIYF	TGTGCCAGCAGTGCAGCGGGGGCGGCCGACGACACCATATATTTT
NA	NA	TRBV6-1	14	TRBJ1-3	CASSRQGGGNTIYF	TGTGCCAGCAGTCGCCAGGGTGGAGGAAACACCATATATTTT
once	TRBD1	TRBV7-3	15	TRBJ2-2	CASRSNSGGPGELFF	TGTGCCAGCAGATCGAACTCAGGGGGACCCGGGGAGCTGTTTTTT
once	NA	TRBV6-1	12	TRBJ2-2	CASSAVTGELFF	TGTGCCAGCAGTGCCGTAACCGGGGAGCTGTTTTTT
few	NA	TRBV6-5	16	TRBJ1-1	CASSYSTGHINTEAFF	TGTGCCAGCAGTTACTCGACGGGACACATTAACACTGAAGCTTTCTTT
NA	TRBD2	TRBV7-9	17	TRBJ2-7	CASSPGLAGAISYEQYF	TGTGCCAGCAGCCCGGGACTAGCGGGGGCCATCTCCTACGAGCAGTACTTC
NA	TRBD1	TRBV30	16	TRBJ2-6	CAWGDRGISGANVLTF	TGTGCCTGGGGGGACAGGGGAATCTCTGGGGCCAACGTCCTGACTTTC
NA	TRBD1	TRBV7-2	15	TRBJ1-1	CASSLYRTGGGEAFF	TGTGCCAGCAGCCTGTATCGGACAGGGGGCGGTGAAGCTTTCTTT
NA	TRBD1	TRBV30	15	TRBJ2-2	CACTYGQGAGGELFF	TGTGCCTGCACCTATGGACAGGGAGCGGGCGGGGAGCTGTTTTTT
NA	TRBD1	TRBV9	15	TRBJ1-6	CASSGRQGPDRPLHF	TGTGCCAGCAGCGGAAGACAGGGTCCGGATCGGCCCCTCCACTTT
NA	NA	TRBV6-6	15	TRBJ1-5	CASRAGTFENQPQHF	TGTGCCAGCAGAGCCGGGACATTCGAAAATCAGCCCCAGCATTTT
once	TRBD2	TRBV18	14	TRBJ2-7	CASSPTSGNYEQYF	TGTGCCAGCTCGCCAACTAGCGGCAACTACGAGCAGTACTTC